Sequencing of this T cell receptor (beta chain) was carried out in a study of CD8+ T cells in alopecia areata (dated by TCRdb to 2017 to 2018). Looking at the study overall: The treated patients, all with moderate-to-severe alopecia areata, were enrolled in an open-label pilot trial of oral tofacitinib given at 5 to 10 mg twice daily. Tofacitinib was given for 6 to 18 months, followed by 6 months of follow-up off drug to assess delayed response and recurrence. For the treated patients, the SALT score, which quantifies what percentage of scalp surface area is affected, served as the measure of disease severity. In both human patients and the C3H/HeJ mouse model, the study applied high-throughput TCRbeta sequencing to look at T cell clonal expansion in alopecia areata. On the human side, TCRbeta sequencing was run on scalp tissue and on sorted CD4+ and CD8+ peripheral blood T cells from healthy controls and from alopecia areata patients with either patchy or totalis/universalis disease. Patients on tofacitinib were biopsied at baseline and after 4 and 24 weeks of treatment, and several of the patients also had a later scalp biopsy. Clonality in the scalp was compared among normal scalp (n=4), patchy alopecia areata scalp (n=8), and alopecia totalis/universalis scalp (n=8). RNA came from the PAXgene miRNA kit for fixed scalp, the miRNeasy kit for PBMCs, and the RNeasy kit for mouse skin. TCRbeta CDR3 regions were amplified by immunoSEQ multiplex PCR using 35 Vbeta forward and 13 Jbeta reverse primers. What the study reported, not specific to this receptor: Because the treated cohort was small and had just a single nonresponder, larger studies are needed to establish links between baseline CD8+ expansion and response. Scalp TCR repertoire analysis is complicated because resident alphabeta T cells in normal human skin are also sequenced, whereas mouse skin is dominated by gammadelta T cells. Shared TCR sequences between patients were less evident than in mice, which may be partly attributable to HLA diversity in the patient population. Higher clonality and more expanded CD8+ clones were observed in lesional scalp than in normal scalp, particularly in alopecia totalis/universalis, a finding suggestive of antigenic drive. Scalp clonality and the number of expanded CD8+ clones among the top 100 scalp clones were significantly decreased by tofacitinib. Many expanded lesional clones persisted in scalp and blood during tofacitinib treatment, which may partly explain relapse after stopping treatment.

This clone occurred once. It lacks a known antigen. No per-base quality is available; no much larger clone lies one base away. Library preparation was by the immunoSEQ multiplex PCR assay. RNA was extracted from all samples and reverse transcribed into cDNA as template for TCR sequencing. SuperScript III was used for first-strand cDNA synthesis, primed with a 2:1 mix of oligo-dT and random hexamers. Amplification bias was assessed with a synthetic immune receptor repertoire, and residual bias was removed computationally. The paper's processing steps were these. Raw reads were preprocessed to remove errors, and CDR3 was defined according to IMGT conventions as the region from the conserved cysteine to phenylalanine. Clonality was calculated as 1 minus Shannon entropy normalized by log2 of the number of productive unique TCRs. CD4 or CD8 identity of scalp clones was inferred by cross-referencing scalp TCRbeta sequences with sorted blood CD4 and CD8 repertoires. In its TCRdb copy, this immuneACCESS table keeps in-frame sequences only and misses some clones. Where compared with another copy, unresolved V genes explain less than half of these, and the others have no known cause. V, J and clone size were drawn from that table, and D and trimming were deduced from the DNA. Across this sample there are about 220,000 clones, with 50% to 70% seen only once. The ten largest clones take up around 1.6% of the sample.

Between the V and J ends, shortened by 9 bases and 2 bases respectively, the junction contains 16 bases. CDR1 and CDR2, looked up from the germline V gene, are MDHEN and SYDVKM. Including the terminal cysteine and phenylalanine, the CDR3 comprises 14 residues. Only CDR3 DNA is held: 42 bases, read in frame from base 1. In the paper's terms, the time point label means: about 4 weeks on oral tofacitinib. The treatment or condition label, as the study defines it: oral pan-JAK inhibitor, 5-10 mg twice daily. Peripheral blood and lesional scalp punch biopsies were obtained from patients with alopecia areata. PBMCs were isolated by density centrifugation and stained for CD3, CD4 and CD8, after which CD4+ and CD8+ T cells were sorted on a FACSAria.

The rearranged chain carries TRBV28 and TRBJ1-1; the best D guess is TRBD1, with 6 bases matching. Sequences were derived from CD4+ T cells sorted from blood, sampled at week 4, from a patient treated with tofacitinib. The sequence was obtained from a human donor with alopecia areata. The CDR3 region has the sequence CASQVGAGNTEAFF. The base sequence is TGTGCCAGTCAGGTGGGGGCAGGAAACACTGAAGCTTTCTTT.